Listed below are T cell receptor beta chains from one sample, sequenced in a study of shared clonotypes between healthy human individuals. Sequencing was performed with immunoSEQ multiplex PCR; in TCRdb, only in-frame clones are kept and a portion is missing. This sample yields under 600,000 clones, of which 90% to 97% are seen a single time; under 0.065% belongs to the top ten. Sequencing was performed on naive CD4+ T cells sorted from blood. The receptors come from a woman in her twenties or thirties in good health. CDR3s include the opening cysteine and the closing phenylalanine or tryptophan. The order of the fields is CDR3 length, J gene, D gene, V gene, CDR3 DNA, CDR3 protein. The D gene is left open where the match is weak.

len: 16; j_gene: TRBJ2-5; d_gene: TRBD1; v_gene: TRBV7-3; CDR3nt: TGTGCCAGCAGCCTAGTGAAACAGGGGGCTGGGGAGACCCAGTACTTC; CDR3aa: CASSLVKQGAGETQYF
len: 16; j_gene: TRBJ1-2; d_gene: TRBD1; v_gene: TRBV28; CDR3nt: TGTGCCAGCAGTTTTTTGGACAGGGCGGCCCTCTATGGCTACACCTTC; CDR3aa: CASSFLDRAALYGYTF
len: 14; j_gene: TRBJ2-2; d_gene: NA; v_gene: TRBV5-4; CDR3nt: TGTGCCAGCAGCTTGGATCCCGACACCGGGGAGCTGTTTTTT; CDR3aa: CASSLDPDTGELFF
len: 14; j_gene: TRBJ2-7; d_gene: NA; v_gene: TRBV28; CDR3nt: TGTGCCAGCAACCGGGACCCCCTCTCCTACGAGCAGTACTTC; CDR3aa: CASNRDPLSYEQYF
len: 15; j_gene: TRBJ1-2; d_gene: NA; v_gene: TRBV11-2; CDR3nt: TGTGCCAGCAGCTTAGATAGTAGACTGAGGATGGGCTACACCTTC; CDR3aa: CASSLDSRLRMGYTF
len: 17; j_gene: TRBJ2-5; d_gene: TRBD2; v_gene: TRBV9; CDR3nt: TGTGCCAGCAGCGTAGGACTAGCGGGCGTGGGTAAAGAGACCCAGTACTTC; CDR3aa: CASSVGLAGVGKETQYF
len: 16; j_gene: TRBJ1-1; d_gene: NA; v_gene: TRBV18; CDR3nt: TGTGCCAGCTCACCATGGGGTCCTTCCATGAACACTGAAGCTTTCTTT; CDR3aa: CASSPWGPSMNTEAFF
len: 15; j_gene: TRBJ2-7; d_gene: NA; v_gene: TRBV14; CDR3nt: TGTGCCAGCAGCCAAGATCGTATCCGGGCCTACGAGCAGTACTTC; CDR3aa: CASSQDRIRAYEQYF
len: 12; j_gene: TRBJ1-4; d_gene: NA; v_gene: TRBV6-1; CDR3nt: TGTGCCAGCAGTGAAAGGGGTGAAAAACTGTTTTTT; CDR3aa: CASSERGEKLFF
len: 15; j_gene: TRBJ2-1; d_gene: NA; v_gene: TRBV7-8; CDR3nt: TGTGCCAGCAGCCCCAGGGAGGCCACCTACAATGAGCAGTTCTTC; CDR3aa: CASSPREATYNEQFF
len: 13; j_gene: TRBJ2-7; d_gene: TRBD2; v_gene: TRBV9; CDR3nt: TGTGCCAGCACCGGGTTCCCGGGAGGCGAGCAGTACTTC; CDR3aa: CASTGFPGGEQYF
len: 15; j_gene: TRBJ1-1; d_gene: NA; v_gene: TRBV11-2; CDR3nt: TGTGCCAGCAGCTTATCCGGGGACCATTACACTGAAGCTTTCTTT; CDR3aa: CASSLSGDHYTEAFF